This TCR beta chain was found in a study of T cells after yellow fever vaccination. Study overall: Each low-cell-number fraction was prepared by means of SMART-Seq v4 Ultra Low Input.

Study results and limitations: The secondary response was weaker, and its peak arrived faster, on day 5 versus 15. Post-booster repertoires contained most primary-vaccination clones again (about 95% CD4, less than 90% CD8).

A process of 5'RACE template switching, which added a universal primer site and UMIs, was used to make TCR cDNA. MiXCR, applied by TCRdb to the 5' RACE reads, yields one record per CDR3 protein. Of a few hundred thousand distinct CDR3 sequences detected, around 17% appear once; the ten largest clones hold roughly 17%. The CDR3 consists of 15 residues. Germline lookup yields CDR1 KGHDR and CDR2 SFDVKD. V shed 6 bases and J shed 1 base, with 13 bases lying between them. About this clonotype: No antigen is known for it.

The source of this sequence is a man between 18 and 29 years old who received the YFV17D yellow fever vaccine. This specimen consisted of PBMCs, obtained 4 to 5 days after the first yellow fever vaccination. This chain connects TRBV24-1 to TRBJ2-3; unclear D gene. The CDR3: CATSLGPGGTDTQYF. CDR3 nucleotides: TGTGCCACCAGTTTGGGTCCGGGCGGCACAGATACGCAGTATTTT.